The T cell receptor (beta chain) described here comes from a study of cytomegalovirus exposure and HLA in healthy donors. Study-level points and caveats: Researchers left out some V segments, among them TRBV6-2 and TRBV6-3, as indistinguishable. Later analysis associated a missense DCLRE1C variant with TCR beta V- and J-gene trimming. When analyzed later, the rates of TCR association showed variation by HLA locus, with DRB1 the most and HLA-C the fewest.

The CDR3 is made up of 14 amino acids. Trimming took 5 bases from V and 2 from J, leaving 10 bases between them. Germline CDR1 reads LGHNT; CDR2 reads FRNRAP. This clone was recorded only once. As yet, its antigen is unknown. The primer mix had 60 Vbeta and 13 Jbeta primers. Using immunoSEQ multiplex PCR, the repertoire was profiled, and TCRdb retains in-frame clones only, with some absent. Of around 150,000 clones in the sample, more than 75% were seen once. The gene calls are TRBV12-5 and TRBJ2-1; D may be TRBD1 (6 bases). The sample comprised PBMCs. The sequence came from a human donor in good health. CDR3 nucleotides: TGTGCTAGTGGTCCAGGGGCCACCTACAATGAGCAGTTCTTC. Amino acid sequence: CASGPGATYNEQFF.